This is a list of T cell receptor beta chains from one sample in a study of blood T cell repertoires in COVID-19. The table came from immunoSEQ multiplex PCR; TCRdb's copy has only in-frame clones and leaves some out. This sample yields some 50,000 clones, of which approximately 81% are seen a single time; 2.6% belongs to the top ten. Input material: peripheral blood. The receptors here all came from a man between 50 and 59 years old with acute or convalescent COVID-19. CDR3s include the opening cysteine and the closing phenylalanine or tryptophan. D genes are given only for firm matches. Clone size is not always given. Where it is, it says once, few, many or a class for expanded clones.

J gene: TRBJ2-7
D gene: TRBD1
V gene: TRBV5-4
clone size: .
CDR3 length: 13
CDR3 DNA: TGTGCCAGCAGCTTGAGACAGGGGGGTGAGCAGTACTTC
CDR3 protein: CASSLRQGGEQYF

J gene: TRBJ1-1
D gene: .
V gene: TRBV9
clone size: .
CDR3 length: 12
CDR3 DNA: TGTGCCAGCAGCTTACGGGAGACTGAAGCTTTCTTT
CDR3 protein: CASSLRETEAFF

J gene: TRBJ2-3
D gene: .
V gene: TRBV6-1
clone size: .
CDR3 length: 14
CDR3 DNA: TGTGCCAGCAGTGAAATGACTAGAGCAGATACGCAGTATTTT
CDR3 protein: CASSEMTRADTQYF

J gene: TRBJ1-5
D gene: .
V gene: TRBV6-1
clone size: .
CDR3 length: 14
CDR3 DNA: TGTGCCAGCAGTGAAAGGCAGGGAGGTCAGCCCCAGCATTTT
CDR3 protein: CASSERQGGQPQHF

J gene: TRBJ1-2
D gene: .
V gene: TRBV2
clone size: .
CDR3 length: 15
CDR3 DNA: TGTGCCAGCAGGTTGGACAGCCTCATTAACTATGGCTACACCTTC
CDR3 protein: CASRLDSLINYGYTF

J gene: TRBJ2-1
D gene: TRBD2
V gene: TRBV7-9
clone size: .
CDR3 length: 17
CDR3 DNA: TGTGCCAGCAGCTTAGAACTAGCGGGAGTGTCCTACAATGAGCAGTTCTTC
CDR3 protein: CASSLELAGVSYNEQFF

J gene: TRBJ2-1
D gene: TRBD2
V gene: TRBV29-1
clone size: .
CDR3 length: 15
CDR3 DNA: TGCAGCGTTGAATGGTGGCTAGCGGAAGGCAATGAGCAGTTCTTC
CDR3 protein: CSVEWWLAEGNEQFF

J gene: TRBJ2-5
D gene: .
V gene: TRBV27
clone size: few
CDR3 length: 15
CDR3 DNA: TGTGCCAGCAGCCCCGAGCAATACAGGACCGAGACCCAGTACTTC
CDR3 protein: CASSPEQYRTETQYF

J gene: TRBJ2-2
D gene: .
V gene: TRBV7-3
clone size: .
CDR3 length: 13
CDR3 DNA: TGTGCCAGCAGCTTGGGCGAAACCGGGGAGCTGTTTTTT
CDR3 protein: CASSLGETGELFF

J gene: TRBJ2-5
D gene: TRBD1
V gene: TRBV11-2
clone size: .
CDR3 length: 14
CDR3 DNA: TGTGCCAGCAGCCGGGACAGGGGTAGGGAGACCCAGTACTTC
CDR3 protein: CASSRDRGRETQYF

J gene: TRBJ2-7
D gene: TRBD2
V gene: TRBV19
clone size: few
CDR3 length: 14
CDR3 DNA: TGTGCCAGTAGTAATAGCGGGAGTACCCACGAGCAGTACTTC
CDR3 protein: CASSNSGSTHEQYF

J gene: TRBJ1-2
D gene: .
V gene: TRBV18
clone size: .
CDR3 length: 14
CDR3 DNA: TGTGCCAGCTCACCAAGGGCAGGGGAATATGGCTACACCTTC
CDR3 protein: CASSPRAGEYGYTF

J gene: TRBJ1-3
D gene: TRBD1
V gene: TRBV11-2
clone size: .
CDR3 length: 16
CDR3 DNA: TGTGCCAGCAGCCGACAGGGGATCGCCTCTGGAAACACCATATATTTT
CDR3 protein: CASSRQGIASGNTIYF

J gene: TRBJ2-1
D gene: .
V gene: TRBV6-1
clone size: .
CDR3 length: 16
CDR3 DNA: TGTGCCAGCAGTGCCCTTGGGACACATAGTTACAATGAGCAGTTCTTC
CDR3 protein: CASSALGTHSYNEQFF

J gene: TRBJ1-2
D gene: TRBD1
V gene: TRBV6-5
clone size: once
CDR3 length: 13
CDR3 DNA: TGTGCCACCGTCGAGGGGGCGGATTATGGCTACACCTTC
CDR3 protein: CATVEGADYGYTF

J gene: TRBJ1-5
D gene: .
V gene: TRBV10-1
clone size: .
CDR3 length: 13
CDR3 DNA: TGCGCCAGCAGTGCCCAGGGGAATCAGCCCCAGCATTTT
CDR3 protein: CASSAQGNQPQHF

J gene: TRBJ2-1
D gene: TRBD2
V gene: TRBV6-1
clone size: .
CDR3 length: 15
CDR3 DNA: TGTGCCAGCAGTGAAGGACTAGCGGCCCACAATGAGCAGTTCTTC
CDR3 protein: CASSEGLAAHNEQFF